The clone carrying this TCR beta chain has ten or more counts. Its antigen is not known. This CDR3 is built from 13 residues. Together with a sample-barcoded 5' primer, a J-beta primer mix was included in a second PCR lasting about 6 to 11 cycles. TCRdb processed the 5' RACE reads anew with MiXCR; each CDR3 protein has one entry. The data show approximately 1.5 million distinct CDR3 sequences, with 35% to 45% seen just once and approximately 4.1% held by the top ten. The data belong to a study of blood T cells in healthy people across ages. Study results and limitations: Estimates of diversity drawn from one million T cells were considered underestimates.

The TCR was taken from a woman in her late teens or twenties in good health. The material sequenced was blood. V usage is TRBV21-1 and J usage is TRBJ1-2. TRBV21-1 is annotated as a pseudogene. In DNA, the CDR3 is TGTGCCAGCAGCAAGGGGACTAACTATGGCTACACCTTC. Its translation: CASSKGTNYGYTF.